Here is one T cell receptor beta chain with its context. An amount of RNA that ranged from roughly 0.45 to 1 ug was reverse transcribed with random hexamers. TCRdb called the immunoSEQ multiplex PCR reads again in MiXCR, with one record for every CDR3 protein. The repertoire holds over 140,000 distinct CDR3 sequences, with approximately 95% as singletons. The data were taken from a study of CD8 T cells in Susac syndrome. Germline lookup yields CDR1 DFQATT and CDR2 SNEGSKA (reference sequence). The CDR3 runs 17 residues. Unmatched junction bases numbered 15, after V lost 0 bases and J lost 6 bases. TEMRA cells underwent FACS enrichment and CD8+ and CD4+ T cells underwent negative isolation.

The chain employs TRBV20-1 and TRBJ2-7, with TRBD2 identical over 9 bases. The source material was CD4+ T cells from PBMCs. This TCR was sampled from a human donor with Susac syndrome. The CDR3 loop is CSARDPARGPRGGEQYF. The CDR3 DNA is TGCAGTGCTAGAGATCCGGCGCGGGGGCCGCGGGGGGGCGAGCAGTACTTC.